These 30 T cell receptor beta chains came from one sample sequenced in a study of T-cell reconstitution after alpha-beta-depleted transplantation in children. Unique molecular identifiers tagged the TCRbeta library. TCRdb reprocessed the PCR reads via MiXCR and lists one record per CDR3 protein. The sample records 600,000 or so distinct CDR3 sequences, more than 20% being singletons. The sample consisted of PBMCs, mostly from graft donor cells, taken 360 days after TCRalphabeta/CD19-depleted stem cell transplant. These receptors were obtained from a boy under two years old who had a stem cell transplant for acute myeloid leukemia, so the T cells may come from the graft donor.

This clonotype was seen repeatedly, ten times or more. This chain connects TRBV20-1 to TRBJ2-1; 10 nucleotides line up with TRBD2. In germline, CDR1 is DFQATT, CDR2 SNEGSKA (reference sequence). This CDR3 region has 12 residues. Losses at the gene ends were 5 bases for V and 9 bases for J; bases not matched to a gene: 4. The CDR3 here is CSASSGGGEQFF. As DNA, the CDR3 is TGCAGTGCTTCTAGCGGGGGTGGTGAGCAGTTCTTC.

The rearrangement uses TRBV11-2 and TRBJ2-1; 9 nucleotides line up with TRBD2. The J segment lost 9 bases and the V segment lost 1 base, leaving 13 bases of the junction unmatched. The CDR3 length is 17 residues. CDR1 and CDR2 from the germline V gene are SGHAT and FQNNGV. The chain's CDR3 is CASSLGLAGGREVEQFF. The CDR3 DNA follows: TGTGCCAGCAGCTTAGGATTGGCGGGGGGGCGAGAGGTTGAGCAGTTCTTC. The full variable domain, in which reference TRBV11-2 and TRBJ2-1 provide the parts outside the CDR3, is EAGVAQSPRYKIIEKRQSVAFWCNPISGHATLYWYQQILGQGPKLLIQFQNNGVVDDSQLPKDRFSAERLKGVDSTLKIQPAKLEDSAVYLCASSLGLAGGREVEQFFGPGTRLTVL.

This chain uses TRBV6-5 with TRBJ1-2; D remains ambiguous. Trimming pared 6 bases from V and 4 bases from J, leaving 12 bases between. The CDR3 covers 13 residues. CDR1 and CDR2 from the germline V gene are MNHEY and SVGAGI. This CDR3 reads CASRLEYGYGYTF. The DNA for the CDR3 is TGTGCCAGCAGACTCGAGTATGGCTATGGCTACACCTTC.

The chain is built from TRBV27 and TRBJ2-5; D may be TRBD2 (5 bases). V was trimmed by 5 bases and J by 5 bases, leaving 18 bases between them. The germline V gene encodes CDR1 MNHEY and CDR2 SMNVEV (reference sequence). The CDR3 length is 15 residues. CDR3 residues: CASSAWTGTQETQYF. For the CDR3, the DNA is TGTGCCAGCAGTGCCTGGACTGGAACCCAGGAGACCCAGTACTTC.

In its sample, this clonotype was seen many times. This chain uses TRBV5-5 with TRBJ2-5; D gene unclear. V shed 5 bases and J shed 4 bases, with 9 bases lying between them. From germline, CDR1 is SGHKS and CDR2 YYEKEE (reference sequence). CDR3 size: 12 residues. This CDR3 is CASRSEGETQYF. CDR3 sequence (DNA): TGTGCCAGCAGGTCCGAAGGAGAGACCCAGTACTTC.

The table lists this clonotype with many counts. The chain recombines TRBV20-1 with TRBJ2-5; TRBD1 aligns across 8 bases. Trimming removed 4 bases from V and 3 bases from J; junction bases left unmatched: 4. CDR3 size: 13 residues. Germline assignment: CDR1 DFQATT and CDR2 SNEGSKA (reference sequence). CDR3 region: CSATGQGKETQYF. The CDR3 bases are TGCAGTGCTACAGGACAGGGAAAAGAGACCCAGTACTTC.

Written as DNA, the CDR3 is TGTGCCACTGACCCAGGGGTCGTCTTTGGCTACACCTTC. Its protein is CATDPGVVFGYTF. The J gene is TRBJ1-2, the V gene TRBV28; tentatively, D is TRBD1 (6 bases). The CDR3 is 13 amino acids. CDR1 and CDR2 (germline): MDHEN, SYDVKM. Between the trimmed V and J ends, which lost 10 bases and 7 bases, there was a span of 19 bases.

V is TRBV2 and J is TRBJ2-7; TRBD1 matches 7 bases. Germline lookup yields CDR1 SNHLY and CDR2 FYNNEI. Trimming took 6 bases from V and 2 from J; bases not matched to a gene: 10. The CDR3 contains 15 residues. CDR3 in DNA: TGTGCCAGCAGCCCGCAGACAGGGATCCCCTACGAGCAGTACTTC. Amino acid sequence: CASSPQTGIPYEQYF.

The CDR3 sequence is CSAWERSKNIQYF. DNA for the CDR3: TGCAGTGCTTGGGAAAGGTCCAAAAACATTCAGTACTTC. J is TRBJ2-4 and V is TRBV20-1, with no clear D. The germline V gene encodes CDR1 DFQATT and CDR2 SNEGSKA (reference sequence). V gave up 5 bases and J gave up 2 bases, with 10 bases separating them. This CDR3 is built from 13 residues.

This clonotype has a count of ten or more. The genes are TRBV2 and TRBJ2-3; possibly TRBD2 for D (5 bases). CDR1 is SNHLY and CDR2 is FYNNEI in the germline V gene. This CDR3 has 14 amino acids. The ends were cut back, 6 bases at V and 2 bases at J, with 12 bases in the middle. The CDR3 reads CASRGLDNTDTQYF. CDR3 coding DNA: TGTGCCAGCAGAGGACTTGATAACACAGATACGCAGTATTTT.

CDR3 protein: CATSGPHNEQFF. The CDR3 coding sequence is TGTGCCACTTCTGGGCCCCACAATGAGCAGTTCTTC. The chain employs TRBV9 and TRBJ2-1; no definite D call. V was trimmed by 9 bases and J by 5 bases, leaving 12 bases between them. The CDR3 loop spans 12 amino acids. Germline V gives CDR1 SGDLS, CDR2 YYNGEE.

This sequence joins TRBV12-3 or TRBV12-4 and TRBJ1-1, with D unresolved. This CDR3 comprises 11 residues. V shed 4 bases and J shed 7 bases, with 7 bases lying between them. CDR3 sequence: CASSSILEAFF. The CDR3 coding sequence is TGTGCCAGCAGTTCCATCCTTGAAGCTTTCTTT.

Remarks on this clonotype: A junction end diverges from the germline sequence, so it may reflect a read error. V usage is TRBV20-1 and J usage is TRBJ2-7; 8 bases line up with TRBD1. From germline, CDR1 is DFQATT and CDR2 SNEGSKA (reference sequence). CDR3 length: 14 residues. The CDR3 is CSARAGQGAYEHYF. The CDR3 region has the DNA TGCAGTGCTAGAGCCGGACAGGGCGCCTACGAGCATTACTTC.

The chain couples TRBV7-9 to TRBJ2-2, with D unresolved. Looked up from germline, CDR1 is SEHNR and CDR2 is FQNEAQ (reference sequence). Trimming left V 5 bases short and J 0 bases short, with 10 bases between. The CDR3 totals 15 residues. In DNA, the CDR3 is TGTGCCAGCAGCCTTCCCTGGCCGAACACCGGGGAGCTGTTTTTT. The encoded protein is CASSLPWPNTGELFF.

This chain uses TRBV6-5 with TRBJ2-5, with a tentative D call TRBD1 (5 bases). Trimming pared 7 bases from V and 1 base from J, leaving 7 bases between. In germline, CDR1 is MNHEY, CDR2 SVGAGI. This CDR3 has 12 amino acids. The CDR3 region has the DNA TGTGCCAGCACAGGGATCCAAGAGACCCAGTACTTC. Protein sequence: CASTGIQETQYF.

This clonotype was observed many times. CDR3 sequence: CSATWNGQNIQYF. The CDR3 DNA reads as TGCAGTGCCACATGGAACGGGCAAAACATTCAGTACTTC. The chain uses TRBV20-1 and TRBJ2-4; D is unclear. This CDR3 has 13 amino acids. Germline CDR1 DFQATT, CDR2 SNEGSKA (reference sequence). V lost 6 bases and J lost 5, with 14 bases in between.

The rearrangement links TRBV7-9 to TRBJ1-1; D gene unclear. This CDR3 contains 12 residues. Germline CDR1 and CDR2: SEHNR and FQNEAQ (reference sequence). V was cut by 8 bases and J by 7 bases, with 14 bases left in between. The CDR3 spells CASGPGVIEAFF. The CDR3 region has the DNA TGTGCCAGCGGCCCTGGGGTGATTGAAGCTTTCTTT.

The CDR3 DNA is TGTGCCAGCAGTGACCCCGGGACAGGGGGTGAAGCTTTCTTT. It encodes CASSDPGTGGEAFF. The V and J genes are TRBV6-2 or TRBV6-3 and TRBJ1-1; 11 bases are shared with TRBD1. With V trimmed by 5 bases and J by 7 bases, 6 bases remained unmatched. The germline V gene encodes CDR1 MNHEY and CDR2 SVGEGT. The CDR3 spans 14 residues.

The J gene is TRBJ2-7, the V gene TRBV28; maybe TRBD1 (5 bases). Germline CDR1 MDHEN, CDR2 SYDVKM. This CDR3 is 15 amino acids long. With 6 bases removed from V and 2 bases from J, the gap between germline ends came to 17 bases. CDR3 amino acids: CASSSPAGRPYEQYV. CDR3 nucleotide sequence: TGTGCCAGCAGCAGCCCGGCAGGGCGTCCCTACGAGCAGTACGTC.

This clonotype was detected many times. The J gene is TRBJ2-3, the V gene TRBV29-1, with TRBD1 as a possible D gene (5 bases). V dropped 2 bases and J dropped 2 bases, with 14 bases sitting between them. This CDR3 spans 15 amino acids. Germline V gives CDR1 SQVTM, CDR2 ANQGSEA. DNA for the CDR3: TGCAGCGTTGAAAATCACGTCAGGGTCACAGATACGCAGTATTTT. It yields the protein CSVENHVRVTDTQYF.

The chain employs TRBV12-3 or TRBV12-4 and TRBJ1-1, with D perhaps matching TRBD1 (6 bases). Trimming cost V 6 bases and J 0 bases, with 11 bases left between them. The CDR3 totals 14 residues. The chain's CDR3 is CASRLDRLNTEAFF. The CDR3 DNA reads as TGTGCCAGCAGACTTGACAGGTTGAACACTGAAGCTTTCTTT.

This clonotype was detected many times. V is TRBV20-1 and J is TRBJ2-5, with 9 bases identical to TRBD2. Germline values: CDR1 DFQATT, CDR2 SNEGSKA (reference sequence). Trimming at V came to 2 bases and at J to 2 bases, leaving 6 bases not matched to a gene. The CDR3 contains 15 residues. This CDR3 is CSARRLAGLQETQYF. The CDR3 DNA follows: TGCAGTGCTAGAAGGCTAGCGGGGTTACAAGAGACCCAGTACTTC.

This clonotype was recorded many times. The chain carries TRBV29-1 and TRBJ2-5; a possible D gene is TRBD1 (5 bases). Trimming cost V 7 bases and J 5 bases, with 14 bases left between them. Germline values: CDR1 SQVTM, CDR2 ANQGSEA. The CDR3 sequence is 12 residues long. The CDR3 loop reads CSAEGVRETQYF. CDR3 bases: TGCAGCGCCGAAGGGGTACGCGAGACCCAGTACTTC.

This clonotype was observed many times. The chain combines TRBV12-3 or TRBV12-4 with TRBJ1-4, with D perhaps TRBD1 (5 bases). The CDR3 loop spans 12 amino acids. V was pared by 3 bases and J by 10 bases, with 9 bases between. The CDR3 is CASSLGQGKLFF. The CDR3 DNA reads as TGTGCCAGCAGTTTGGGGCAGGGAAAACTGTTTTTT.

This clonotype was counted a few times. The genes are TRBV20-1 and TRBJ1-5; a possible D gene is TRBD1 (5 bases). Germline V gene data show CDR1 as DFQATT and CDR2 as SNEGSKA (reference sequence). The CDR3 is 13 residues long. V gave up 6 bases and J gave up 6 bases, with 15 bases separating them. The CDR3, as DNA: TGCAGTGCACCCGAGGGGAACGGTCAGCCCCAGCATTTT. This encodes CSAPEGNGQPQHF.

The sample holds a few counts of this clonotype. This sequence joins TRBV27 and TRBJ2-1; perhaps TRBD2 as D (5 bases). Germline CDR1 and CDR2: MNHEY and SMNVEV (reference sequence). The CDR3 loop spans 16 amino acids. Trimming took off 7 bases at V and 5 bases at J, with 21 bases between the two ends. CDR3 loop: CASNGGGLYMDNEQFF. The CDR3 DNA follows: TGTGCCAGCAACGGCGGCGGGTTATATATGGACAATGAGCAGTTCTTC.

The chain carries TRBV12-3 or TRBV12-4 and TRBJ2-2, with 7 bases matching TRBD1. Unmatched junction bases numbered 16, after V lost 3 bases and J lost 6 bases. The CDR3 totals 18 residues. This chain's CDR3 is CASSLVVGTGEGAGELFF. DNA of the CDR3: TGTGCCAGCAGTTTGGTTGTAGGCACAGGGGAAGGGGCCGGGGAGCTGTTTTTT.

Many counts were recorded for this clonotype. The gene calls are TRBV28 and TRBJ1-6, with D hard to call. This CDR3 has 15 residues. Per the germline V gene, CDR1 is MDHEN and CDR2 is SYDVKM. Trimming removed 4 bases from V and 8 bases from J, with 15 bases in between. In DNA form, the CDR3 reads TGTGCCAGCAGTTCCCCTGGGTATACGGATTCACCCCTCCACTTT. This translates into CASSSPGYTDSPLHF.

There are a few counts of this clonotype. The J gene is TRBJ2-1, the V gene TRBV29-1, with D perhaps matching TRBD2 (6 bases). V gave up 8 bases and J gave up 8 bases, with 19 bases separating them. The germline V gene has CDR1 SQVTM and CDR2 ANQGSEA. This CDR3 is built from 13 residues. The CDR3 is CSPPGDGHYEQFF. DNA for the CDR3: TGCAGCCCCCCGGGGGACGGTCATTATGAGCAGTTCTTC.

This clonotype has only one observation. The rearrangement uses TRBV18 and TRBJ2-6; no clear D. CDR3 size: 18 residues. V was pared by 3 bases and J by 0 bases, with 15 bases between. Germline assignment: CDR1 KGHSH and CDR2 LQKENI. CDR3 protein: CASSPAFLPSSGANVLTF. In nucleotides, the CDR3 is TGTGCCAGCTCACCGGCGTTTTTACCTAGCTCTGGGGCCAACGTCCTGACTTTC.